This TCR beta chain was identified in a study of cytomegalovirus exposure and HLA in healthy donors. With 3 bases clipped from V and 2 bases from J, the junction kept 4 bases outside the gene matches. The CDR3 runs to 15 residues. The germline CDR1 and CDR2 sequences are KGHSH and LQKENI. Primers included in the PCR were 60 Vbeta and 13 Jbeta primers. Clones were read by immunoSEQ multiplex PCR, and TCRdb kept only the in-frame ones, dropping some. The profile shows some 150,000 clones, roughly 78% of them singletons. This clone was detected a few times. This chain joins TRBV18 and TRBJ2-3, with TRBD1 matching over 8 bases. Sample: PBMCs. This receptor was identified in a middle-aged man in good health and CMV-seropositive. In DNA, the CDR3 is TGTGCCAGCTCACCCGGACAGGGAATCACAGATACGCAGTATTTT. It encodes CASSPGQGITDTQYF.